The 21 T cell receptor beta chains presented below share a single source sample, sequenced in a study of T cell clonality in common variable immunodeficiency. Clones were sequenced by immunoSEQ multiplex PCR, and TCRdb holds only the in-frame ones, with some missing. The sample lists about 32,000 clones, none appearing once, the ten largest making up 4% to 5%. The specimen sequenced was peripheral blood mononuclear cells. The receptors come from a person aged 18-70 years in good health.

There are many counts of this clone. The sequenced part of the CDR3 DNA is TGTGCCAGCAGTCGGGACAGGGGCCAACTCTACGAG. Encoded protein: CASSRDRGQLYE. The CDR3, in full, reads CASSRDRGQLYEQYF. The rearrangement joins TRBV11-3 to TRBJ2-7, with 10 bases fitting TRBD1. The read ends 3 residues shy of where the CDR3 ends; the end is completed using the germline J gene. From germline, CDR1 is SGHNT and CDR2 YENEEA. V lost 6 bases to trimming and J lost 3 bases; unmatched junction nucleotides: 8. This CDR3 has 15 residues.

This clone rates as medium-sized. The CDR3 extends 3 residues past the end of the read, so its final part is completed from the germline J gene. This chain joins TRBV6-1 and TRBJ2-7; 11 bases map to TRBD2. The V segment lost 1 base and the J segment 5 bases; nucleotides outside the gene matches: 4. This CDR3 spans 15 amino acids. CDR1 and CDR2 (germline): MNHNS, SASEGT. CDR3: CASSEEASGGNEQYF. The covered CDR3 bases are TGTGCCAGCAGTGAAGAGGCTAGCGGGGGGAACGAG.

This clone was recorded many times. The CDR3 loop is CASGGTTARNEQFF. Incomplete CDR3 DNA: TGTGCTAGTGGAGGGACAACCGCCCGGAATGAG. The gene calls are TRBV12-5 and TRBJ2-1, with TRBD1 as a possible D gene (6 bases). The CDR3 is cut off 3 residues early in the read; its end comes from the germline J gene. Trimming took off 6 bases at V and 7 bases at J, with 16 bases between the two ends. The length of the CDR3 is 14 residues. CDR1 is LGHNT, CDR2 FRNRAP, per germline.

Only a few counts were recorded for this clone. The read gets to within 3 residues of the CDR3 end, and the germline J gene fills in the rest. This chain links TRBV18 with TRBJ2-7, with unresolved D. The V gene lost 6 bases and the J gene lost 6 bases, with 15 bases spanning the gap. Germline loops: CDR1 KGHSH, CDR2 LQKENI. This CDR3 contains 13 residues. The CDR3 region is CASSQQLSGEQYF. Incomplete CDR3 DNA: TGTGCCAGCTCGCAACAGCTTTCAGGCGAG.

At least ten counts were recorded for this clone. The read terminates 3 residues ahead of where the CDR3 ends, so the germline J gene completes it. The V and J genes are TRBV5-6 and TRBJ2-1; no firm D call. Germline-derived CDR1 and CDR2 are SGHDT and YYEEEE. The CDR3 covers 14 residues. The V end lost 2 bases, the J end lost 1 base, and 7 bases lay between the germline ends. CDR3 bases read: TGTGCCAGCAGCTTTCTAGGTTCCTACAATGAG. Amino acids: CASSFLGSYNE. The entire CDR3 sequence reads CASSFLGSYNEQFF. The entire variable domain, with the rest obtained from reference TRBV5-6 and TRBJ2-1, is as follows: DAGVTQSPTHLIKTRGQQVTLRCSPKSGHDTVSWYQQALGQGPQFIFQYYEEEERQRGNFPDRFSGHQFPNYSSELNVNALLLGDSALYLCASSFLGSYNEQFFGPGTRLTVL.

This clone was counted at least ten times. The CDR3 end lies 3 residues beyond the end of the read and is filled in from the germline J gene. The V call is TRBV6-1, the J call TRBJ1-5; TRBD1 matches 8 bases. J lost 9 bases, V lost 3 bases, and 10 bases had no gene match. CDR1 is MNHNS, CDR2 SASEGT, per germline. The CDR3 covers 15 residues. This CDR3 is CASSEPMHRGAPQHF. The CDR3 bases that were read are TGTGCCAGCAGTGAGCCAATGCACAGGGGGGCGCCC.

Turning to this clone: The read ends 3 residues shy of where the CDR3 ends; the end is completed using the germline J gene. The rearrangement joins TRBV2 to TRBJ2-3; D perhaps matches TRBD1 (6 bases). Germline V gene sequence: CDR1 SNHLY, CDR2 FYNNEI. The CDR3 runs 14 residues. The CDR3 loop reads CASSETRTEETQYF. The covered CDR3 bases are TGTGCCAGCAGTGAAACCAGGACAGAAGAGACG.

Concerning this clone itself: A much larger clone differs by one base, so this may be a read error. The sequenced fragment ends 3 residues before the CDR3 boundary, so the rest is inferred from the germline J gene. This chain uses TRBV2 with TRBJ1-1; TRBD1 agrees at 11 bases. Trimming cost V 9 bases and J 7 bases; bases outside gene matches: 4. The CDR3 runs 12 residues. Germline values: CDR1 SNHLY, CDR2 FYNNEI. This CDR3 is CARGQGGIEAFF. The covered CDR3 bases are TGTGCCAGGGGACAGGGGGGAATTGAA.

This clone appeared many times. The read terminates 3 residues ahead of where the CDR3 ends, so the germline J gene completes it. This chain connects TRBV20-1 to TRBJ2-7; 8 bases match TRBD2. This CDR3 has 13 residues. The V and J ends lost 4 bases and 2 bases, in that order; junction bases with no gene match: 4. Looked up from germline, CDR1 is DFQATT and CDR2 is SNEGSKA (reference sequence). The DNA read from the CDR3 is TGCAGTGCTACAGTAGCGGGACCCTACGAG. It codes for CSATVAGPYE. The complete CDR3 protein is CSATVAGPYEQYF.

In this sample, this clone turned up many times. The read falls 3 residues short of the CDR3 end, and the missing part is taken from the germline J gene. The rearrangement uses TRBV18 and TRBJ2-5, with a weak D call TRBD2 (6 bases). The V gene's germline CDR1 is KGHSH and CDR2 LQKENI. V dropped 5 bases and J dropped 1 base, with 8 bases sitting between them. This CDR3 spans 13 amino acids. The DNA read from the CDR3 is TGTGCCAGCTCAAGCGGGTCCCAAGAGACC. Translation gives CASSSGSQET. The whole CDR3 is CASSSGSQETQYF.

This clone was recorded a few times. The read gets to within 3 residues of the CDR3 end, and the germline J gene fills in the rest. The chain recombines TRBV19 with TRBJ1-2; D perhaps matches TRBD1 (5 bases). V was pared by 5 bases and J by 6 bases, with 10 bases between. The germline CDR1 and CDR2 sequences are LNHDA and SQIVND (reference sequence). The CDR3 runs to 12 residues. Partial CDR3 DNA: TGTGCCAGTAGTCCCAGGGAGAATGGC. Its protein product is CASSPRENG. The entire CDR3 is CASSPRENGYTF. Supplemented by reference TRBV19 and TRBJ1-2, the full variable domain reads DGGITQSPKYLFRKEGQNVTLSCEQNLNHDAMYWYRQDPGQGLRLIYYSQIVNDFQKGDIAEGYSVSREKKESFPLTVTSAQKNPTAFYLCASSPRENGYTFGSGTRLTVV.

This clone was found many times. Coverage ceases 3 residues before the CDR3 finishes, and the germline J gene fills in the end. J is TRBJ1-3 and V is TRBV5-5, with D uncertain. V lost 4 bases and J lost 0, with 11 bases in between. CDR3 length equals 15 residues. The germline gives CDR1 SGHKS, CDR2 YYEKEE (reference sequence). The CDR3 region is CASSDSILSGNTIYF. The sequenced part of the CDR3 DNA is TGTGCCAGCAGCGATAGCATCCTCTCTGGAAACACC. Variable domain in full (rest from reference TRBV5-5 and TRBJ1-3): DAGVTQSPTHLIKTRGQQVTLRCSPISGHKSVSWYQQVLGQGPQFIFQYYEKEERGRGNFPDRFSARQFPNYSSELNVNALLLGDSALYLCASSDSILSGNTIYFGEGSWLTVV.

This clone was observed at least ten times. Sequencing ends 3 residues short of the CDR3 end; the germline J gene provides the rest. The chain links TRBV13 to TRBJ2-7; TRBD1 matches at 7 bases. Trimming at V came to 5 bases and at J to 3 bases, leaving 7 bases not matched to a gene. Germline V gene lookup returns CDR1 PRHDT and CDR2 FYEKMQ (reference sequence). The CDR3 consists of 14 residues. The CDR3 protein is CASSTGQRVYEQYF. The sequenced CDR3 bases are TGTGCCAGCAGCACGGGACAGAGGGTCTACGAG.

In its sample, this clone was seen many times. The read falls 3 residues short of the CDR3 end, and the missing part is taken from the germline J gene. The chain uses TRBV30 and TRBJ2-5, with D possibly TRBD1 on 6 matching bases. The germline gives CDR1 GTSNPN, CDR2 SVGIG (reference sequence). The CDR3 runs 13 residues. V lost 3 bases, J lost 3 bases, and 11 bases lay in between. The CDR3 loop reads CAWSPGQKETQYF. CDR3 DNA (partial): TGTGCCTGGAGCCCCGGACAGAAAGAGACC.

This clone was seen only a few times. The DNA ends 3 residues before the CDR3 does, and the rest of the CDR3 is filled in from the germline J gene. The chain combines TRBV30 with TRBJ2-3; TRBD2 agrees at 8 bases. V shed 3 bases and J 6 bases; nucleotides not matched to a gene: 17. CDR3 length equals 17 residues. Germline V gene data show CDR1 as GTSNPN and CDR2 as SVGIG (reference sequence). CDR3 DNA (partial): TGTGCCTGGAGGGACCGAATCCGCAGCGGGAGAGCGGATACG. It is translated as CAWRDRIRSGRADT. The full CDR3 protein reads CAWRDRIRSGRADTQYF.

Worth noting for this clone: The CDR3 end falls 3 residues outside the read, so it is completed with the germline J gene. V usage is TRBV7-8 and J usage is TRBJ2-3; 9 positions match TRBD2. Germline-derived CDR1 and CDR2 are SGHVS and FQNEAQ. The CDR3 sequence is 16 residues long. With 1 base clipped from V and 4 bases from J, the junction kept 6 bases outside the gene matches. The CDR3 bases that were read are TGTGCCAGCAGCTTAGTGGGTAGCGGGAGCGCAGATACG. It encodes CASSLVGSGSADT. The full CDR3 reads CASSLVGSGSADTQYF.

This clone was seen many times. Coverage ceases 3 residues before the CDR3 finishes, and the germline J gene fills in the end. V is TRBV30 and J is TRBJ2-2; no reliable D call. CDR1 is GTSNPN, CDR2 SVGIG, per germline (reference sequence). There are 11 residues in the CDR3. The CDR3 region is CAWSTTTMLFF. Incomplete CDR3 DNA: TGTGCCTGGAGTACTACCACAATG.

This clone was counted many times. The CDR3 goes on 3 residues after the read ends, and that part is filled in from the germline J gene. The chain couples TRBV20-1 to TRBJ2-7, with 10 bases matching TRBD2. J was trimmed by 5 bases and V by 3 bases; bases with no gene match: 7. Per the germline V gene, CDR1 is DFQATT and CDR2 is SNEGSKA (reference sequence). The CDR3 extends over 14 amino acids. The covered CDR3 bases are TGCAGTGCTAGGGCGGCTAGCGGGAGCGACGAG. It yields the protein CSARAASGSDE. The complete CDR3 reads CSARAASGSDEQYF.

The CDR3 protein is CASSLQGAGATNEKLFF. The part of the CDR3 DNA that was read is TGCGCCAGCAGCTTGCAAGGGGCGGGGGCAACTAATGAAAAG. This chain connects TRBV5-1 to TRBJ2-2; possible D gene TRBD2, 7 bases. The CDR3 end falls 3 residues outside the read, so it is completed with the germline J gene. From germline, CDR1 is SGHRS and CDR2 YFSETQ. The CDR3 contains 17 residues. Full variable domain (remainder filled in from reference TRBV5-1 and TRBJ2-2): KAGVTQTPRYLIKTRGQQVTLSCSPISGHRSVSWYQQTPGQGLQFLFEYFSETQRNKGNFPGRFSGRQFSNSRSEMNVSTLELGDSALYLCASSLQGAGATNEKLFFGEGSRLTVL.

Many counts were recorded for this clone. The read comes to an end 3 residues before the CDR3 does, leaving the germline J gene to fill in the end. This chain links TRBV20-1 with TRBJ1-5; TRBD1 agrees at 7 bases. Germline trimming cut 5 bases from V and 7 bases from J; bases unmatched to any gene: 8. The CDR3 runs to 13 residues. The germline CDR1 and CDR2 sequences are DFQATT and SNEGSKA (reference sequence). The CDR3 DNA, read in part, is TGCAGTGCTGCACAGGGAGGGGGCCAGCCC. Translating it yields CSAAQGGGQP. The entire CDR3 sequence reads CSAAQGGGQPQHF.

As to this clone: The CDR3 end falls 3 residues outside the read, so it is completed with the germline J gene. Other DNA sequences in the sample encode the same CDR3. V usage is TRBV19 and J usage is TRBJ2-7; tentative D call: TRBD1 (5 bases). There are 14 residues in the CDR3. Germline lookup yields CDR1 LNHDA and CDR2 SQIVND (reference sequence). Trimming pared 4 bases from V and 2 bases from J, leaving 12 bases between. CDR3 in amino acids: CASSTSTEPYEQYF. CDR3 bases read: TGTGCCAGTAGTACTTCGACAGAACCCTACGAG.